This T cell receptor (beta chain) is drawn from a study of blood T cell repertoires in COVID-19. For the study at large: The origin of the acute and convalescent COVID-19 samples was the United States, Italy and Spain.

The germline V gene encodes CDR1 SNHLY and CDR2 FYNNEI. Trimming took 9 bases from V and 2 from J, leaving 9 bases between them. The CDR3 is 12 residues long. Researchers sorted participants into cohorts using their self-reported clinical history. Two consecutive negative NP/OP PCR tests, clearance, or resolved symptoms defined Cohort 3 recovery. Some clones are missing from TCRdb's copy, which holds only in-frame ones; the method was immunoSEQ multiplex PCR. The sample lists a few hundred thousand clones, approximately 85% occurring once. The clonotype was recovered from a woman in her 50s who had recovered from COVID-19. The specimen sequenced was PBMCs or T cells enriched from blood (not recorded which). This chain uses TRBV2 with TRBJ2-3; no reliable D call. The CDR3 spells CASLLNTDTQYF. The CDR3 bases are TGTGCCAGTCTCCTAAACACAGATACGCAGTATTTT.